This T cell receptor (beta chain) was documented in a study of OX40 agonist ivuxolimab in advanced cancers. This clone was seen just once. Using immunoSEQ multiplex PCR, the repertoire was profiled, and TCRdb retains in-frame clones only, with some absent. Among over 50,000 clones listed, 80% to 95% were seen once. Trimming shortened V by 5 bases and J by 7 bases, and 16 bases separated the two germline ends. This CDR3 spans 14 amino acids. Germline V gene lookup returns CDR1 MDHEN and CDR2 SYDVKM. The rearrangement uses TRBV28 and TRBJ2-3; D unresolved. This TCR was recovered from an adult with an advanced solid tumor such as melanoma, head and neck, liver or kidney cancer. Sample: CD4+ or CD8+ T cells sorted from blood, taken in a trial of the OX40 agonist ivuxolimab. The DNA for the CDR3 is TGTGCCAGCAGTCCATTCTTGGATTCTTATACGCAGTATTTT. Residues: CASSPFLDSYTQYF.